This T cell receptor beta chain was obtained from a study of cytomegalovirus exposure and HLA in healthy donors. Across the study: One earlier analysis, a look at 180 million or so T cells, found about 100 million unique TCR beta sequences.

This CDR3 has 15 amino acids. The germline gives CDR1 SGHTS, CDR2 YDEGEE. Trimming removed 0 bases from V and 2 bases from J; junction bases left unmatched: 5. PCR primers comprised 60 Vbeta and 13 Jbeta primers. Libraries were prepared by immunoSEQ multiplex PCR; TCRdb keeps only in-frame clonotypes and omits some of them. Its listing shows tens of thousands of clones. Sequenced: PBMCs. The clonotype originates from a woman between 55 and 75 years old in good health and CMV-seropositive. V usage is TRBV5-8 and J usage is TRBJ2-7, with TRBD1 identical over 7 bases. CDR3 DNA sequence: TGTGCCAGCAGCTTGGGACAGGGAAGCGCCTACGAGCAGTACTTC. It translates to CASSLGQGSAYEQYF.